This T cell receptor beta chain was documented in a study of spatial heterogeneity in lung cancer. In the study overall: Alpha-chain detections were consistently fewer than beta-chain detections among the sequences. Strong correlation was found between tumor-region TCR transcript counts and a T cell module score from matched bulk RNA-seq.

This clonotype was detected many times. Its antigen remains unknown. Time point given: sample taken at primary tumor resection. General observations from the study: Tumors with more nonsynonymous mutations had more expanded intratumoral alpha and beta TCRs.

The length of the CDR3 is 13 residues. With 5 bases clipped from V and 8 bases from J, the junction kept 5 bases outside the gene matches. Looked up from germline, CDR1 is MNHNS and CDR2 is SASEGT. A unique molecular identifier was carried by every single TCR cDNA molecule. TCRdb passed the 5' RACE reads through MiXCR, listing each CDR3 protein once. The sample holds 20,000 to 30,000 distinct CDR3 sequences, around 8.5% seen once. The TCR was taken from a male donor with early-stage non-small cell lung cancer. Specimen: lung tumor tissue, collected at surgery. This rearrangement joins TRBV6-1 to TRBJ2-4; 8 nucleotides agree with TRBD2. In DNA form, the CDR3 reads TGTGCCAGCAGTCTGCCCGGGGGGGACATTCAGTACTTC. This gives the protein CASSLPGGDIQYF.